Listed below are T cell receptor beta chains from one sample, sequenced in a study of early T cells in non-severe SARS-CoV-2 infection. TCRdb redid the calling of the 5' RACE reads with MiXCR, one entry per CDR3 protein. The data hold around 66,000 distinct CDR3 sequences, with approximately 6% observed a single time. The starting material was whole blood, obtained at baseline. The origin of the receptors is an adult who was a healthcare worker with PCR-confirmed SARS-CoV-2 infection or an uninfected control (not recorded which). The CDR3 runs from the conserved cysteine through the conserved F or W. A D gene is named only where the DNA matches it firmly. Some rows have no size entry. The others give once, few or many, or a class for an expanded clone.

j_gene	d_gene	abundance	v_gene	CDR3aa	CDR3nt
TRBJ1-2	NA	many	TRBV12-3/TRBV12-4	CASENEVGYTF	TGTGCCAGCGAAAATGAGGTTGGCTACACCTTC
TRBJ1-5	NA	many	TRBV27	CASSNGANQPQHF	TGTGCCAGCAGTAATGGGGCAAATCAGCCCCAGCATTTT
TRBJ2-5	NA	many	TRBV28	CASARPASGKETQYF	TGTGCCAGCGCGAGACCGGCGTCGGGTAAAGAGACCCAGTACTTC
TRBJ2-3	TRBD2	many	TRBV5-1	CASSLQGGVTDTQYF	TGCGCCAGCAGCCTGCAGGGAGGGGTCACAGATACGCAGTATTTT
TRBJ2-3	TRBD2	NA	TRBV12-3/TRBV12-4	CASSFGLALDTQYF	TGTGCCAGCAGTTTTGGACTAGCCCTAGATACGCAGTATTTT
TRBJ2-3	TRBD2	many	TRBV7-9	CASSLTSGMTDTQYF	TGTGCCAGCAGCCTGACTAGCGGGATGACAGATACGCAGTATTTT
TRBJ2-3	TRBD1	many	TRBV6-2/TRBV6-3	CASSYSEGATDTQYF	TGTGCCAGCAGTTACTCAGAGGGGGCTACGGATACGCAGTATTTT
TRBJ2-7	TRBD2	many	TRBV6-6	CASSYPTGTSGTYEQYF	TGTGCCAGCAGTTACCCAACCGGGACTAGCGGAACCTACGAGCAGTACTTC
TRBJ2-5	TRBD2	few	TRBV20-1	CSAPKLAGGETQYF	TGCAGTGCTCCCAAACTAGCGGGGGGAGAGACCCAGTACTTC
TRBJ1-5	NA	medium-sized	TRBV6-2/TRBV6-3	CASTTDGNQPQHF	TGTGCCAGCACCACGGACGGCAATCAGCCCCAGCATTTT
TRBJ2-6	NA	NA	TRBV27	CASSFGGGRGANVLTF	TGTGCCAGCAGTTTTGGGGGCGGGAGAGGGGCCAACGTCCTGACTTTC
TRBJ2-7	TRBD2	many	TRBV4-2	CASSQEAAAGGEQYF	TGTGCCAGCAGCCAAGAGGCAGCGGCGGGAGGTGAGCAGTACTTC
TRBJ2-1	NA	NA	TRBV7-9	CASCVYSYNEQFF	TGTGCCAGCTGTGTGTACTCCTACAATGAGCAGTTCTTC
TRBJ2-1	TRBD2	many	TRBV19	CASSEGLADSNEQFF	TGTGCCAGTAGCGAGGGACTAGCGGATTCCAATGAGCAGTTCTTC
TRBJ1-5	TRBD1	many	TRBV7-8	CASQENVPGQDNQPQHF	TGTGCCAGCCAGGAGAACGTCCCGGGACAGGACAATCAGCCCCAGCATTTT
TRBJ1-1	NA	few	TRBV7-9	CASSLGVMNTEAFF	TGTGCCAGCAGCTTGGGGGTCATGAACACTGAAGCTTTCTTT
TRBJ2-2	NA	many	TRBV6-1	CASSEGGTGELFF	TGTGCCAGCAGTGAAGGGGGAACCGGGGAGCTGTTTTTT
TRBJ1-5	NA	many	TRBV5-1	CASSVTTGLNQPQHF	TGCGCCAGCAGCGTTACGACAGGCCTCAATCAGCCCCAGCATTTT